The 6 T cell receptor beta chains in this list originate from one sample, sequenced in a study of a mutant IDH1 vaccine in newly diagnosed glioma. Here immunoSEQ multiplex PCR was the method, and the copy in TCRdb shows in-frame clones only, minus some. The table has fewer than 45,000 clones, roughly 80% seen once. These receptors' targets are unknown. Time point defined: week 23, last vaccination. Each dose of the vaccine consisted of 300 ug of mutant IDH1 20-mer peptide, with topical imiquimod. This specimen consisted of PBMCs, obtained from a glioma patient whose treatment included an IDH1 peptide vaccine. Receptors originate from a man aged 50-60 years with glioma.

The chain uses TRBV20-1 and TRBJ2-1; tentative D call: TRBD1 (5 bases). Deletions cut 6 bases from V and 12 bases from J, with 15 bases between. From germline, CDR1 is DFQATT and CDR2 SNEGSKA (reference sequence). This CDR3 is built from 11 residues. This CDR3 is CSASERQGQFF. CDR3 coding DNA: TGCAGTGCAAGCGAGCGTCAGGGGCAGTTCTTC.

The gene calls are TRBV28 and TRBJ1-5; D is undetermined. From germline, CDR1 is MDHEN and CDR2 SYDVKM. V was pared by 1 base and J by 7 bases, with 14 bases between. This CDR3 has 15 residues. DNA of the CDR3: TGTGCCAGCAGTTTATCCTCCCCGGGAAACCAGCCCCAGCATTTT. Amino acids: CASSLSSPGNQPQHF.

V usage is TRBV7-6 and J usage is TRBJ2-1; tentative D call: TRBD1 (5 bases). V was pared by 5 bases and J by 4 bases, with 9 bases between. Looked up from germline, CDR1 is SGHVS and CDR2 is FNYEAQ. The CDR3 has 13 amino acids. CDR3 region: CASSPDSYNEQFF. The CDR3 DNA sequence: TGTGCCAGCAGCCCCGACAGTTACAATGAGCAGTTCTTC.

The chain links TRBV7-2 to TRBJ2-3; D unresolved. The CDR3 length is 11 residues. Trimming left V 7 bases short and J 4 bases short, with 6 bases between. Germline values: CDR1 SGHTA, CDR2 FQGNSA. The CDR3 DNA sequence: TGTGCCAGCACCTTTGCAGATACGCAGTATTTT. Residues: CASTFADTQYF.

The V call is TRBV4-1, the J call TRBJ1-5; 8 nucleotides line up with TRBD1. This CDR3 is built from 17 residues. Germline CDR1 is MGHRA and CDR2 is YSYEKL. The V gene end was trimmed by 3 bases and the J gene end by 0 bases; junction bases not matched to a gene: 7. The CDR3 bases are TGCGCCAGCAGCCAGGGGGGACAGGCCTATAGCAATCAGCCCCAGCATTTT. It translates to CASSQGGQAYSNQPQHF.

J is TRBJ1-6 and V is TRBV5-4, with a tentative D call TRBD1 (5 bases). The CDR3 loop spans 16 amino acids. Looked up from germline, CDR1 is SGHNT and CDR2 is YYREEE (reference sequence). V gave up 5 bases and J gave up 7 bases, with 19 bases separating them. For the CDR3, the DNA is TGTGCCAGCAGAACGGCCGGGGCCCCTGGGAATTCACCCCTCCACTTT. Translated, it gives CASRTAGAPGNSPLHF.